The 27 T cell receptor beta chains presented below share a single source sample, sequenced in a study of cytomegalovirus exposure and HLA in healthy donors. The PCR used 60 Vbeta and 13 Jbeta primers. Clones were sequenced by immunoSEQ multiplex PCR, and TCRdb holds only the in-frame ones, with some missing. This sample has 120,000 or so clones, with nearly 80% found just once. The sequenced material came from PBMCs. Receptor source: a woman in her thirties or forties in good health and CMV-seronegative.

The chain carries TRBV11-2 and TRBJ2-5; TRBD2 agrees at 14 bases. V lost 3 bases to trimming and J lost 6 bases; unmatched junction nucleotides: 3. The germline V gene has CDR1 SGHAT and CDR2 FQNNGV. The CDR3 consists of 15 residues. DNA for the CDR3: TGTGCCAGCAGCTTGACTAGCGGGAGGGTAAAGACCCAGTACTTC. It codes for CASSLTSGRVKTQYF.

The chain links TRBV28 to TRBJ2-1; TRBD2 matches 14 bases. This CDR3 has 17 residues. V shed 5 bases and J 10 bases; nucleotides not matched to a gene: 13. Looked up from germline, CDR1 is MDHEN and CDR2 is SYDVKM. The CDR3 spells CASSTPPGTSGSGEQFF. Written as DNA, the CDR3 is TGTGCCAGCAGTACCCCTCCCGGGACTAGCGGGAGCGGCGAGCAGTTCTTC.

As DNA, the CDR3 is TGTGCCAGCAGTTTTCCGGGCTACGAGCAGTACTTC. It translates to CASSFPGYEQYF. The chain recombines TRBV28 with TRBJ2-7; D gene unclear. CDR3 size: 12 residues. Germline CDR1 and CDR2: MDHEN and SYDVKM. V was clipped by 3 bases and J by 3 bases, with 6 bases between them.

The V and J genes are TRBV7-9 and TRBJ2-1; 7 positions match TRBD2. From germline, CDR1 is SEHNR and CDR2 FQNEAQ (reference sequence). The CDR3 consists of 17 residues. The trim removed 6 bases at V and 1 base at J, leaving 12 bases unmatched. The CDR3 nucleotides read TGTGCCAGCAGGCGGGGAGGGGCGGGAGTGTCCTACAATGAGCAGTTCTTC. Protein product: CASRRGGAGVSYNEQFF.

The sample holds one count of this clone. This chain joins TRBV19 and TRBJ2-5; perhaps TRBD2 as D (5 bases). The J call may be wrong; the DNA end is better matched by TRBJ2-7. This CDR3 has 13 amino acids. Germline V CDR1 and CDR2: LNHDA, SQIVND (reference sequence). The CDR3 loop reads CASSSGGLYEQYF. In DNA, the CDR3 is TGTGCCAGTAGTTCCGGAGGTCTCTACGAGCAGTACTTC.

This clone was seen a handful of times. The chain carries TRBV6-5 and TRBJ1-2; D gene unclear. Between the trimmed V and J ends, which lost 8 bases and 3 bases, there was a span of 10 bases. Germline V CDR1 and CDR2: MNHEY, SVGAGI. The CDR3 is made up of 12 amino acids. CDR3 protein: CASPHLYYGYTF. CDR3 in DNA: TGTGCCAGCCCTCACCTATACTATGGCTACACCTTC.

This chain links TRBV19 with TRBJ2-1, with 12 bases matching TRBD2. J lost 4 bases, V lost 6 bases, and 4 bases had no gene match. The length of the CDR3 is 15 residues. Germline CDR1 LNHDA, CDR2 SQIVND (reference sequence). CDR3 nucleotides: TGTGCCAGTAGCCGACTAGCGGGAGAGTACAATGAGCAGTTCTTC. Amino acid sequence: CASSRLAGEYNEQFF.

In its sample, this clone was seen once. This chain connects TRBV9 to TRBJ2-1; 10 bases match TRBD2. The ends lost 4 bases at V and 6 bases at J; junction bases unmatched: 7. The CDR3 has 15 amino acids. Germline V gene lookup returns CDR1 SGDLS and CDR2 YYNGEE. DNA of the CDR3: TGTGCCAGCAGCCCCAGCGGGAGGGGGATCAATGAGCAGTTCTTC. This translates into CASSPSGRGINEQFF.

Here the CDR3 reads CASSPPGVYEQYF. The CDR3 DNA sequence: TGTGCCAGCAGCCCTCCGGGGGTCTACGAGCAGTACTTC. The chain has TRBV28 and TRBJ2-7, with a tentative D call TRBD2 (6 bases). V shed 6 bases and J shed 3 bases, with 12 bases lying between them. This CDR3 has 13 amino acids. CDR1 is MDHEN, CDR2 SYDVKM, per germline.

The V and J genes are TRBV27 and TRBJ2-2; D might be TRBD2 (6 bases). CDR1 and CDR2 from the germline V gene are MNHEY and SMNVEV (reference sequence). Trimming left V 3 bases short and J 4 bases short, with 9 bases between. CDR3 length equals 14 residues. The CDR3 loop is CASSFGGGTGELFF. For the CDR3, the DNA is TGTGCCAGCAGTTTCGGGGGAGGCACCGGGGAGCTGTTTTTT.

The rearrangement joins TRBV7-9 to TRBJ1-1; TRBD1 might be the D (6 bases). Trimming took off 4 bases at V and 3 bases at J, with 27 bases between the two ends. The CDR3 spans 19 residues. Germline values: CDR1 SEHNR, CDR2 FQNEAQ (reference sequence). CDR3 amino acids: CASSSPGHRILPLDTEAFF. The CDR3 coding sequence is TGTGCCAGCAGCTCACCGGGACATCGGATTCTCCCTTTGGACACTGAAGCTTTCTTT.

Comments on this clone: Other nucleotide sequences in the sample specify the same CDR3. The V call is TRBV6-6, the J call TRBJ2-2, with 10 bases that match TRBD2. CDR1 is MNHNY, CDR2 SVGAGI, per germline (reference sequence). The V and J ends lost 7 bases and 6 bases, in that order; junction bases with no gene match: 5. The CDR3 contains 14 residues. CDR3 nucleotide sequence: TGTGCCAGCAATCGACTAGCGGGTCCCGGGGAGCTGTTTTTT. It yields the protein CASNRLAGPGELFF.

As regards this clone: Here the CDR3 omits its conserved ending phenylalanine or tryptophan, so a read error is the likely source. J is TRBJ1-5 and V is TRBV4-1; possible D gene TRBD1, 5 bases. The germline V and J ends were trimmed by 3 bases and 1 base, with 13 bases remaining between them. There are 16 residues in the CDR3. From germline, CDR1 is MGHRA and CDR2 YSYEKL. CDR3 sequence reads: CASSQTRGQSNQPQHC. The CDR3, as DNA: TGCGCCAGCAGCCAGACTAGGGGTCAGAGCAATCAGCCCCAGCATTGT.

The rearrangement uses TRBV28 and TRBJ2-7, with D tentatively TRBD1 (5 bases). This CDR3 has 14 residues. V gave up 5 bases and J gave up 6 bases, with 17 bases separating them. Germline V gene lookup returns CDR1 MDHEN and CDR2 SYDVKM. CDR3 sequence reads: CASSPLGQVSEQYF. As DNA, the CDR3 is TGTGCCAGCAGTCCGCTCGGACAAGTCAGCGAGCAGTACTTC.

CDR3 loop: CASSLGTGKGETQYF. CDR3 in DNA: TGCGCCAGCAGCTTAGGGACAGGGAAGGGAGAGACCCAGTACTTC. The rearrangement uses TRBV5-1 and TRBJ2-5; TRBD1 matches 9 bases. This CDR3 contains 15 residues. CDR1 SGHRS and CDR2 YFSETQ come from the germline V gene. With V trimmed by 2 bases and J by 4 bases, 6 bases remained unmatched.

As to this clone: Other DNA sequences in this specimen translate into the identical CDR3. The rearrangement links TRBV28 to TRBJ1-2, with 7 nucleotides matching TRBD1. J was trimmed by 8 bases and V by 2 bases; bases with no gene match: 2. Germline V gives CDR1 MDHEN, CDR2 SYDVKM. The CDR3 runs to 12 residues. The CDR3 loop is CASSLTGVGYTF. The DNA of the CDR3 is TGTGCCAGCAGTTTAACAGGGGTCGGCTACACCTTC.

The CDR3 sequence is CASSLGTSGNTQYF. As DNA, the CDR3 is TGTGCCAGCAGCCTTGGGACTAGCGGGAACACGCAGTATTTT. The gene calls are TRBV9 and TRBJ2-3, with 13 bases lining up with TRBD2. CDR1 and CDR2 (germline): SGDLS, YYNGEE. The J segment lost 9 bases and the V segment lost 4 bases, leaving 5 bases of the junction unmatched. This CDR3 contains 14 residues.

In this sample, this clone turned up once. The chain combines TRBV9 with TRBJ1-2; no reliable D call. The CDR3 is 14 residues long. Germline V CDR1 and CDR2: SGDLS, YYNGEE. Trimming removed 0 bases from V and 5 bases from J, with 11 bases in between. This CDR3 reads CASSVGRAAYGYTF. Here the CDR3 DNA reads TGTGCCAGCAGCGTAGGGAGGGCCGCTTATGGCTACACCTTC.

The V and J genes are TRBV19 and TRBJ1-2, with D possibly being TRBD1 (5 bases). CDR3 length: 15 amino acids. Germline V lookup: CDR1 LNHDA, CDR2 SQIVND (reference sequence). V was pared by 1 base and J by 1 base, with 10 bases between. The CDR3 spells CASSIGGTFNYGYTF. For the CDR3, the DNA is TGTGCCAGTAGTATAGGAGGGACTTTTAACTATGGCTACACCTTC.

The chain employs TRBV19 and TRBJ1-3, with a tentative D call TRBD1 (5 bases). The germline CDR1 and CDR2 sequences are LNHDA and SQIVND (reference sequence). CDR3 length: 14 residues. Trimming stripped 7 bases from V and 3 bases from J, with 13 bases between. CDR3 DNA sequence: TGTGCCAGTACCTTAGGGGCCATTGGAAACACCATATATTTT. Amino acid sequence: CASTLGAIGNTIYF.

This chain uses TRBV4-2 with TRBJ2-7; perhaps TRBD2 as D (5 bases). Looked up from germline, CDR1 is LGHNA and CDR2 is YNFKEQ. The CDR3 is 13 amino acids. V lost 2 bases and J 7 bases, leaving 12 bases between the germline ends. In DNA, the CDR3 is TGTGCCAGCAGCCAACCCCCTCGAGGGGAGCAGTACTTC. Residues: CASSQPPRGEQYF.

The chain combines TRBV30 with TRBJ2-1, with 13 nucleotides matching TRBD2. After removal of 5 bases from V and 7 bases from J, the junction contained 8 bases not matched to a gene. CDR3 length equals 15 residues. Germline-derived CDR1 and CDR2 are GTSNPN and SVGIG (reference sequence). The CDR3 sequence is CAWDTGTSGMNEQFF. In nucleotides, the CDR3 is TGTGCCTGGGATACCGGGACTAGCGGGATGAATGAGCAGTTCTTC. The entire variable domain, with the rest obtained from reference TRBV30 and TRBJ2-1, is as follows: SQTIHQWPATLVQPVGSPLSLECTVEGTSNPNLYWYRQAAGRGLQLLFYSVGIGQISSEVPQNLSASRPQDRQFILSSKKLLLSDSGFYLCAWDTGTSGMNEQFFGPGTRLTVL.

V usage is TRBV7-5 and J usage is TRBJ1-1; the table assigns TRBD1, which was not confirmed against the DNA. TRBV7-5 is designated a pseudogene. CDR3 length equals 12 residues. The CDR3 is CATPGMNTEAFF. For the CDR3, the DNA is TGTGCCACCCCTGGCATGAACACTGAAGCTTTCTTT.

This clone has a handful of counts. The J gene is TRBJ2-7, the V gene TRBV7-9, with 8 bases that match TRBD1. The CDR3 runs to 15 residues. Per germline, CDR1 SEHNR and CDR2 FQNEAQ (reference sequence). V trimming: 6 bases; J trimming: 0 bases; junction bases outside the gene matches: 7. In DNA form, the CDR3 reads TGTGCCAGCAGTCCGCCGGGACAGGCCTCCTACGAGCAGTACTTC. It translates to CASSPPGQASYEQYF.

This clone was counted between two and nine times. CDR3 sequence: CASSSIQGYDGYTF. The CDR3 region has the DNA TGTGCCAGTAGCTCAATACAGGGATATGATGGCTACACCTTC. The V call is TRBV19, the J call TRBJ1-2; perhaps TRBD1 as D (6 bases). The ends were cut back, 6 bases at V and 6 bases at J, with 17 bases in the middle. CDR3 length: 14 residues. The germline V gene encodes CDR1 LNHDA and CDR2 SQIVND (reference sequence).

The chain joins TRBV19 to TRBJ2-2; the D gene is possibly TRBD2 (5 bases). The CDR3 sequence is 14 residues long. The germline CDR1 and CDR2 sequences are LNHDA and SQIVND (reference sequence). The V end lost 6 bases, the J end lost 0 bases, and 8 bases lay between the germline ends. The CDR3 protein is CASRRVPNTGELFF. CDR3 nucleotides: TGTGCCAGTAGGAGGGTCCCGAACACCGGGGAGCTGTTTTTT.

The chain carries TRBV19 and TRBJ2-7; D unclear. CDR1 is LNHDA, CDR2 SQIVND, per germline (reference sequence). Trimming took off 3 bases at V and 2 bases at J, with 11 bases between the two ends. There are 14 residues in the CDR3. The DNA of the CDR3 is TGTGCCAGTAGTATCGGCAGGCGAGCCTACGAGCAGTACTTC. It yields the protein CASSIGRRAYEQYF.